The 32 T cell receptor beta chains below were found in one sample sequenced in a study of siplizumab effects on memory and regulatory T cells. Assay used: immunoSEQ multiplex PCR; TCRdb lists only in-frame clones, some missing. The table has approximately 75,000 clones, around 93% seen once; the top ten hold approximately 5.3%. What was sequenced was CD8+ T cells sorted from blood. Every receptor here comes from a human donor in good health.

CDR3 in amino acids: CASSAQGNSNQPQHF. The CDR3 DNA sequence: TGTGCCAGCAGCGCGCAGGGGAACAGCAATCAGCCCCAGCATTTT. The V and J genes are TRBV21-1 and TRBJ1-5; TRBD1 was called by the table and not checked on the DNA. TRBV21-1 is noted as a pseudogene. The CDR3 has 15 residues.

This chain links TRBV18 with TRBJ2-7; D is unresolved. The germline V gene encodes CDR1 KGHSH and CDR2 LQKENI. Trimming shortened V by 3 bases and J by 4 bases, and 7 bases separated the two germline ends. This CDR3 is built from 12 residues. CDR3 protein: CASSPSSYEQYF. Here the CDR3 DNA reads TGTGCCAGCTCACCCTCCTCGTACGAGCAGTACTTC.

The gene calls are TRBV7-6 and TRBJ2-3; D is uncertain. V lost 1 base and J lost 1, with 9 bases in between. Germline CDR1 and CDR2: SGHVS and FNYEAQ. The CDR3 has 15 amino acids. The CDR3 region has the DNA TGTGCCAGCAGCTTAGAAAGCTATCGCACAGATACGCAGTATTTT. Protein product: CASSLESYRTDTQYF.

This chain links TRBV7-9 with TRBJ2-7, with 8 nucleotides matching TRBD2. The V gene end was trimmed by 8 bases and the J gene end by 2 bases; junction bases not matched to a gene: 11. This CDR3 region has 15 residues. The germline CDR1 and CDR2 sequences are SEHNR and FQNEAQ (reference sequence). The CDR3 DNA reads TGTGCCAGCGAAGGGCGGGGCGGGGGGACCTACGAGCAGTACTTC. This codes for CASEGRGGGTYEQYF.

The genes are TRBV4-2 and TRBJ2-2, with 10 bases fitting TRBD2. This CDR3 spans 17 amino acids. CDR1 and CDR2 (germline): LGHNA, YNFKEQ. The V gene end was trimmed by 0 bases and the J gene end by 6 bases; junction bases not matched to a gene: 7. This chain's CDR3 is CASSQEGAGGLAGELFF. The CDR3 nucleotides read TGTGCCAGCAGCCAAGAGGGAGCGGGGGGGCTGGCCGGGGAGCTGTTTTTT.

The CDR3 nucleotides are TGTGCCAGCAGCTTAGGACCGTCAGGGTACGACGAGCAGTACTTC. Translating gives CASSLGPSGYDEQYF. The rearrangement joins TRBV7-9 to TRBJ2-7; D is possibly TRBD1 (5 bases). Trimming removed 1 base at V and 5 bases at J, with 15 bases between. This CDR3 contains 15 residues. Germline V gene lookup returns CDR1 SEHNR and CDR2 FQNEAQ (reference sequence).

This clone was counted a single time. The CDR3 loop is CASSWGTSPFTDTQYF. For the CDR3, the DNA is TGTGCCAGCAGCTGGGGGACTTCCCCTTTCACAGATACGCAGTATTTT. V gene TRBV13 combines with J gene TRBJ2-3; D may be TRBD2 (6 bases). The V gene lost 4 bases and the J gene lost 2 bases, with 16 bases spanning the gap. Looked up from germline, CDR1 is PRHDT and CDR2 is FYEKMQ (reference sequence). The CDR3 totals 16 residues.

J is TRBJ2-5 and V is TRBV7-7, with TRBD1 as a possible D gene (6 bases). CDR3 length equals 13 residues. The V end lost 5 bases, the J end lost 5 bases, and 12 bases lay between the germline ends. CDR1 is SSHAT, CDR2 FNYEAQ, per germline (reference sequence). CDR3 sequence: CASSQQGSETQYF. The CDR3 DNA reads TGTGCCAGCAGCCAACAGGGCTCGGAGACCCAGTACTTC.

The V and J genes are TRBV25-1 and TRBJ2-2; tentatively, D is TRBD1 (5 bases). This CDR3 has 11 residues. Trimming removed 8 bases from V and 7 bases from J, with 8 bases in between. CDR1 MGHDK and CDR2 SYGVNS come from the germline V gene. The CDR3 DNA reads as TGTGCCAGCCAGGGTGGCGGGGAGCTGTTTTTT. Translating gives CASQGGGELFF.

The chain links TRBV7-2 to TRBJ2-5; 9 positions match TRBD1. The trim removed 2 bases at V and 5 bases at J, leaving 9 bases unmatched. The germline V gene has CDR1 SGHTA and CDR2 FQGNSA. The CDR3 runs 16 residues. In nucleotides, the CDR3 is TGTGCCAGCAGCTTACTTTGGGACAGGGAGGGGGAGACCCAGTACTTC. This encodes CASSLLWDREGETQYF.

The rearrangement uses TRBV4-2 and TRBJ2-7, with TRBD2 matching over 7 bases. Losses at the gene ends were 1 base for V and 2 bases for J; bases not matched to a gene: 8. From germline, CDR1 is LGHNA and CDR2 YNFKEQ. This CDR3 region has 16 residues. The CDR3 nucleotides read TGTGCCAGCAGCCAAGGCTTGCTAGCGGACCCCTACGAGCAGTACTTC. Translation: CASSQGLLADPYEQYF.

V gene TRBV6-5 combines with J gene TRBJ2-2; 9 bases agree with TRBD2. Germline lookup yields CDR1 MNHEY and CDR2 SVGAGI. The CDR3 has 16 amino acids. After removal of 2 bases from V and 2 bases from J, the junction contained 3 bases not matched to a gene. This chain's CDR3 is CASSYPGLANTGELFF. DNA for the CDR3: TGTGCCAGCAGTTACCCGGGACTAGCAAACACCGGGGAGCTGTTTTTT.

The chain links TRBV7-9 to TRBJ1-4; 7 bases match TRBD1. V lost 2 bases, J lost 6 bases, and 9 bases stayed unmatched. CDR1 is SEHNR, CDR2 FQNEAQ, per germline (reference sequence). The CDR3 spans 16 residues. In nucleotides, the CDR3 is TGTGCCAGCAGCTTACCCCGGGCAGGGGGAGATGAAAAACTGTTTTTT. Translation gives CASSLPRAGGDEKLFF.

The chain uses TRBV4-3 and TRBJ2-5, with a weak D call TRBD2 (5 bases). Trimming shortened V by 0 bases and J by 0 bases, and 23 bases separated the two germline ends. CDR3 length equals 20 residues. Germline V gene sequence: CDR1 LGHNA, CDR2 YSLEER. The DNA of the CDR3 is TGCGCCAGCAGCCAAGATGAGACACCGGCTTACGGTAGCGACCAAGAGACCCAGTACTTC. Protein product: CASSQDETPAYGSDQETQYF.

The genes are TRBV4-1 and TRBJ2-7; D is tentatively TRBD1 or TRBD2 (6 bases each). Germline values: CDR1 MGHRA, CDR2 YSYEKL. The CDR3 is 14 amino acids. V was shortened by 1 base and J by 2 bases, with 9 bases between the two germline ends. The CDR3 region has the DNA TGCGCCAGCAGCCAAGGAAGGGGGGCCTACGAGCAGTACTTC. Its translation: CASSQGRGAYEQYF.

The chain employs TRBV12-5 and TRBJ2-5; 7 bases map to TRBD2. Trimming at V came to 2 bases and at J to 5 bases, leaving 8 bases not matched to a gene. Looked up from germline, CDR1 is LGHNT and CDR2 is FRNRAP. CDR3 length: 15 amino acids. CDR3 in amino acids: CASGLLLSRGETQYF. The CDR3 DNA is TGTGCTAGTGGTTTGCTACTTTCGCGGGGGGAGACCCAGTACTTC.

The chain employs TRBV6-5 and TRBJ2-3; TRBD2 is a possible D gene (6 bases). CDR3 length: 13 amino acids. V dropped 2 bases and J dropped 3 bases, with 6 bases sitting between them. Germline assignment: CDR1 MNHEY and CDR2 SVGAGI. CDR3 DNA sequence: TGTGCCAGCAGTTACGGGGGGACAGATACGCAGTATTTT. The encoded protein is CASSYGGTDTQYF.

CDR3 region: CASSPESARGGGNEQFF. The CDR3 bases are TGTGCCAGCAGCCCCGAAAGCGCGCGGGGGGGTGGGAATGAGCAGTTCTTC. The chain uses TRBV27 and TRBJ2-1, with TRBD2 matching 9 bases. Looked up from germline, CDR1 is MNHEY and CDR2 is SMNVEV (reference sequence). The length of the CDR3 is 17 residues. Trimming took 6 bases from V and 7 from J; bases not matched to a gene: 16.

This clone occurred once. J is TRBJ2-2 and V is TRBV5-1, with unresolved D. V was clipped by 0 bases and J by 11 bases, with 11 bases between them. The V gene's germline CDR1 is SGHRS and CDR2 YFSETQ. The CDR3 runs to 13 residues. The CDR3 sequence is CASSLDVADELFF. CDR3 DNA sequence: TGCGCCAGCAGCTTGGACGTGGCCGACGAGCTGTTTTTT.

This clone showed up just once. This sequence joins TRBV7-3 and TRBJ1-2, with D perhaps TRBD1 (5 bases). Deletions cut 1 base from V and 8 bases from J, with 20 bases between. From germline, CDR1 is SGHTA and CDR2 FQGTGA. There are 16 residues in the CDR3. The CDR3 here is CASSLNSGGPPEGYTF. DNA of the CDR3: TGTGCCAGCAGCTTAAATTCCGGGGGTCCCCCCGAGGGCTACACCTTC.

The rearrangement links TRBV4-1 to TRBJ2-1; unclear D gene. Germline V gene data show CDR1 as MGHRA and CDR2 as YSYEKL. Trimming removed 0 bases at V and 2 bases at J, with 11 bases between. The CDR3 is made up of 16 amino acids. The CDR3 DNA is TGCGCCAGCAGCCAAGATGAGGCTAGTGCCTACAATGAGCAGTTCTTC. Translation gives CASSQDEASAYNEQFF.

This clone was picked up a small number of times. This chain links TRBV15 with TRBJ1-4, with TRBD1 matching over 8 bases. With 3 bases clipped from V and 4 bases from J, the junction kept 4 bases outside the gene matches. The CDR3 spans 15 residues. In germline, CDR1 is LNHNV, CDR2 YYDKDF (reference sequence). This CDR3 is CATSSETGGNEKLFF. CDR3 sequence (DNA): TGTGCCACCAGCAGCGAAACAGGGGGTAATGAAAAACTGTTTTTT.

A single count supports this clone. The chain recombines TRBV28 with TRBJ1-1, with D hard to call. The germline V and J ends were trimmed by 7 bases and 6 bases, with 12 bases remaining between them. The CDR3 is 12 amino acids. Germline V gene lookup returns CDR1 MDHEN and CDR2 SYDVKM. The CDR3 region is CASNMYQAEAFF. The DNA of the CDR3 is TGTGCCAGCAACATGTACCAGGCTGAAGCTTTCTTT.

This chain joins TRBV7-3 and TRBJ2-3, with D uncertain. This CDR3 contains 12 residues. Germline V lookup: CDR1 SGHTA, CDR2 FQGTGA. Trimming stripped 6 bases from V and 6 bases from J, with 10 bases between. This chain's CDR3 is CASSPSGDTQYF. The DNA for the CDR3 is TGTGCCAGCAGTCCGAGTGGGGATACGCAGTATTTT.

This rearrangement joins TRBV4-3 to TRBJ1-3; D ambiguous. CDR1 is LGHNA, CDR2 YSLEER, per germline. Trimming removed 2 bases at V and 0 bases at J, with 11 bases between. The CDR3 runs 16 residues. The CDR3 sequence is CASSQRARGSGNTIYF. In DNA form, the CDR3 reads TGCGCCAGCAGCCAAAGAGCCCGGGGCTCTGGAAACACCATATATTTT.

This clone was counted once. V and J are TRBV7-8 and TRBJ2-7; tentative D call: TRBD2 (5 bases). Trimming left V 5 bases short and J 1 base short, with 9 bases between. This CDR3 spans 13 amino acids. Germline V gene sequence: CDR1 SGHVS, CDR2 FQNEAQ. This chain's CDR3 is CASSPLVSYEQYF. CDR3 nucleotide sequence: TGTGCCAGCAGCCCACTAGTATCCTACGAGCAGTACTTC.

This chain uses TRBV5-1 with TRBJ1-2; D gene ambiguous. Deletions cut 0 bases from V and 3 bases from J, with 9 bases between. The CDR3 sequence is 14 residues long. CDR1 is SGHRS and CDR2 is YFSETQ in the germline V gene. The CDR3, as DNA: TGCGCCAGCAGCTTGGTCCCGGGCGACTATGGCTACACCTTC. It is translated as CASSLVPGDYGYTF.

This chain connects TRBV13 to TRBJ2-6, with a possible D match to TRBD2 (6 bases). V lost 1 base and J 1 base, leaving 8 bases between the germline ends. The CDR3 is 16 amino acids. Germline lookup yields CDR1 PRHDT and CDR2 FYEKMQ (reference sequence). CDR3 amino acids: CASSLVGGSGANVLTF. The CDR3 coding sequence is TGTGCCAGCAGCTTAGTGGGGGGATCTGGGGCCAACGTCCTGACTTTC.

Remarks on this clone: The same CDR3 can be traced to other DNA sequences in this sample. This rearrangement joins TRBV6-5 to TRBJ1-1; a weak D match, TRBD1 (5 bases). Deletions cut 2 bases from V and 2 bases from J, with 6 bases between. Germline CDR1 is MNHEY and CDR2 is SVGAGI. The CDR3 is made up of 13 amino acids. For the CDR3, the DNA is TGTGCCAGCAGTTACGGGGGTAACACTGAAGCTTTCTTT. Translated: CASSYGGNTEAFF.

V and J are TRBV19 and TRBJ1-5; D not certain. Trimming took 5 bases from V and 1 from J, leaving 12 bases between them. CDR1 and CDR2 (germline): LNHDA, SQIVND (reference sequence). CDR3 length: 15 residues. DNA for the CDR3: TGTGCCAGTAGTTTGGTTGGCCAGAGCAATCAGCCCCAGCATTTT. It is translated as CASSLVGQSNQPQHF.

Only a few counts were recorded for this clone. This chain uses TRBV7-9 with TRBJ1-1; TRBD1 is a possible D gene (6 bases). The germline V and J ends were trimmed by 8 bases and 4 bases, with 11 bases remaining between them. CDR3 length equals 12 residues. Germline V lookup: CDR1 SEHNR, CDR2 FQNEAQ (reference sequence). The DNA of the CDR3 is TGTGCCAGCGCTACAGGGAGCACTGAAGCTTTCTTT. Its protein product is CASATGSTEAFF.

This chain joins TRBV7-7 and TRBJ2-7, with 8 bases aligning to TRBD2. Germline trimming cut 5 bases from V and 2 bases from J; bases unmatched to any gene: 2. Germline V gene lookup returns CDR1 SSHAT and CDR2 FNYEAQ (reference sequence). This CDR3 comprises 13 residues. CDR3 bases: TGTGCCAGCAGCGCCGGGGGGGCCTACGAGCAGTACTTC. The encoded protein is CASSAGGAYEQYF.